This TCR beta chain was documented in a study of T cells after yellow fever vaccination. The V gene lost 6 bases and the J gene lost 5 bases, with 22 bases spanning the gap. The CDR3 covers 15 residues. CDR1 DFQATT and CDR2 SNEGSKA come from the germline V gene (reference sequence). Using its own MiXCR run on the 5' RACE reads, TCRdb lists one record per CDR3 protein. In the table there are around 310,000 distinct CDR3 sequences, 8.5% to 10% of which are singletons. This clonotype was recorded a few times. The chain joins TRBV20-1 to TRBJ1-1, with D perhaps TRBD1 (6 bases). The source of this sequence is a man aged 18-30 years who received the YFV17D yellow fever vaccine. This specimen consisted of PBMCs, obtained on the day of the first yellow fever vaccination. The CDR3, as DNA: TGCAGTGCGCCGGGGGCGGGTAATGTAGAAACTGAAGCTTTCTTT. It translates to CSAPGAGNVETEAFF.